These 9 T cell receptor beta chains share one sample of origin, sequenced in a study of a mutant IDH1 vaccine in newly diagnosed glioma. This sample's time point: week 11, during vaccination. A 20-mer mutant IDH1 peptide at 300 ug was injected subcutaneously with topical imiquimod. Antigens of these TCRs are unknown. TCRdb's copy holds only in-frame clones and misses some; the assay was immunoSEQ multiplex PCR. Here the sample spans some 60,000 clones, less than 85% being singletons. Sequenced here: PBMCs, sampled from a glioma patient whose treatment included an IDH1 peptide vaccine. Source of these receptors: a man aged 30 to 39 with glioma.

J is TRBJ1-5 and V is TRBV28; D unresolved. Per germline, CDR1 MDHEN and CDR2 SYDVKM. This CDR3 is built from 15 residues. The germline V and J ends were trimmed by 10 bases and 0 bases, with 16 bases remaining between them. CDR3 region: CATLATHTSNQPQHF. The CDR3, as DNA: TGTGCCACCCTCGCCACCCATACTAGCAATCAGCCCCAGCATTTT.

As concerns this clone: Other DNA variants within this sample encode the same CDR3. The chain links TRBV15 to TRBJ1-5; no clear D gene. In germline, CDR1 is LNHNV, CDR2 YYDKDF (reference sequence). The CDR3 length is 13 residues. V lost 0 bases and J lost 4, with 4 bases in between. The CDR3 bases are TGTGCCACCAGCAGAGATCAAAATCAGCCCCAGCATTTT. As protein: CATSRDQNQPQHF.

This clone turned up a few times. CDR3 amino acids: CASSQVRAGSYNSPLHF. The CDR3 DNA reads as TGCGCCAGCAGCCAAGTAAGGGCCGGTTCCTATAATTCACCCCTCCACTTT. This chain joins TRBV4-3 and TRBJ1-6, with D uncertain. There are 17 residues in the CDR3. Between the trimmed V and J ends, which lost 1 base and 1 base, there was a span of 11 bases. Germline V gene lookup returns CDR1 LGHNA and CDR2 YSLEER.

The chain links TRBV28 to TRBJ2-4; D perhaps matches TRBD1 (6 bases). Germline V CDR1 and CDR2: MDHEN, SYDVKM. The V gene lost 6 bases and the J gene lost 8 bases, with 20 bases spanning the gap. The CDR3 loop spans 15 amino acids. CDR3 region: CASSPLDRLGDIQYF. The CDR3 DNA reads TGTGCCAGCAGCCCCCTAGACAGGCTGGGGGACATTCAGTACTTC.

The chain couples TRBV6-1 to TRBJ1-2; 8 bases map to TRBD1. The CDR3 contains 15 residues. In germline, CDR1 is MNHNS, CDR2 SASEGT. V shed 3 bases, J shed 0 bases, and the junction held 3 bases outside the gene matches. CDR3 bases: TGTGCCAGCAGTGATTGGACAGGGCCTAACTATGGCTACACCTTC. Protein sequence: CASSDWTGPNYGYTF.

The chain links TRBV1 to TRBJ1-5. TRBV1 is described as a pseudogene. The CDR3 has 16 residues. For the CDR3, the DNA is TGCACCAGCAGCCAAGATTCGGGGGGGCGAGAACAGCCCCAGCATTTT. It codes for CTSSQDSGGREQPQHF.

This clone was observed a handful of times. The chain combines TRBV5-1 with TRBJ2-1, with D perhaps TRBD1 (6 bases). The V gene's germline CDR1 is SGHRS and CDR2 YFSETQ. V lost 0 bases and J lost 1, with 8 bases in between. The CDR3 covers 15 residues. CDR3 protein: CASSLEGTSYNEQFF. DNA for the CDR3: TGCGCCAGCAGCTTGGAAGGGACATCCTACAATGAGCAGTTCTTC.

The chain couples TRBV30 to TRBJ1-2; D not resolved. Trimming left V 0 bases short and J 8 bases short, with 10 bases between. Germline lookup yields CDR1 GTSNPN and CDR2 SVGIG (reference sequence). The CDR3 extends over 12 amino acids. This chain's CDR3 is CAWSVPVVGYTF. CDR3 sequence (DNA): TGTGCCTGGAGTGTACCGGTGGTGGGCTACACCTTC.

The CDR3 protein is CATSRVLRAGDGYTF. The CDR3 DNA sequence: TGTGCCACCAGCAGAGTATTAAGAGCAGGGGATGGCTACACCTTC. The chain recombines TRBV15 with TRBJ1-2, with D perhaps TRBD1 (6 bases). CDR3 length equals 15 residues. The germline CDR1 and CDR2 sequences are LNHNV and YYDKDF (reference sequence). Deletions cut 1 base from V and 6 bases from J, with 15 bases between.